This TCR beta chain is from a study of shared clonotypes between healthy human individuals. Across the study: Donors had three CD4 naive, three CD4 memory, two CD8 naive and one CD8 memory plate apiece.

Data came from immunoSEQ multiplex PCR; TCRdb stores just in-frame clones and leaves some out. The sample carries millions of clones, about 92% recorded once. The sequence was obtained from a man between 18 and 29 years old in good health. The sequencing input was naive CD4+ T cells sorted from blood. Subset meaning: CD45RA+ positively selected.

As DNA, the CDR3 is TGTGCCAGCAGCAACAGAGGGACTGACGAGCGGACCTCCTACGAGCAGTACTTC. It encodes CASSNRGTDERTSYEQYF. The chain recombines TRBV21-1 with TRBJ2-7; TRBD2 was called by the table and not checked on the DNA. TRBV21-1 is termed a pseudogene. This CDR3 contains 18 residues.